One sample yielded the 27 T cell receptor beta chains listed below, sequenced in a study of blood T cells in healthy people across ages (dated by TCRdb to between 2014 and 2017). Library preparation was by 5' RACE. Sequencing used an Illumina HiSeq 2500. A second PCR of roughly 7 to 11 cycles was performed with a sample-barcoded 5' primer and a J-beta primer mix. Using fastp at Q25 and MiXCR, TCRdb reprocessed the public reads and kept productive beta chains. Duplicate CDR3 protein sequences are folded into a single record with the most common DNA and genes. Within this sample are some 1,500,000 distinct CDR3 sequences, with roughly 43% of them counted one time only. About 4% of the sample is held by the ten biggest clonotypes. The sample was blood. The source of these receptors is a young woman in good health.

This clonotype was picked up a small number of times. The chain couples TRBV27 to TRBJ2-7; 9 bases fit TRBD2. The CDR3 totals 16 residues. Germline V gives CDR1 MNHEY, CDR2 SMNVEV (reference sequence). J lost 2 bases, V lost 6 bases, and 11 bases had no gene match. The CDR3 DNA follows: TGTGCCAGCAGCCTTAGCGGGAGCCTACCTACCTACGAGCAGTACTTC. It codes for CASSLSGSLPTYEQYF.

The CDR3 protein is CATSSSSYEQYF. Here the CDR3 DNA reads TGTGCCACCAGTTCCAGCTCCTACGAGCAGTACTTC. The chain links TRBV11-2 to TRBJ2-7, with D unresolved. The CDR3 totals 12 residues. V lost 10 bases and J 0 bases, leaving 10 bases between the germline ends. Germline assignment: CDR1 SGHAT and CDR2 FQNNGV.

The CDR3 nucleotides are TGTGCCAGCAGCCAAGGAATCTCTCAGCCCCAGCATTTT. Translating gives CASSQGISQPQHF. The chain carries TRBV3-1 and TRBJ1-5, with D unclear. In germline, CDR1 is LGHDT, CDR2 YNNKEL (reference sequence). V was trimmed by 1 base and J by 6 bases, leaving 7 bases between them. The CDR3 loop spans 13 amino acids.

The sample holds a few counts of this clonotype. V is TRBV4-3 and J is TRBJ2-1, with 7 bases lining up with TRBD1. The CDR3 consists of 15 residues. The J segment lost 4 bases and the V segment lost 0 bases, leaving 3 bases of the junction unmatched. Germline CDR1 is LGHNA and CDR2 is YSLEER. CDR3 sequence: CASSQDGGQYNEQFF. As DNA, the CDR3 is TGCGCCAGCAGCCAAGATGGGGGACAGTACAATGAGCAGTTCTTC.

This chain connects TRBV4-2 to TRBJ2-1, with 9 bases that match TRBD2. The CDR3 runs 15 residues. Trimming removed 0 bases from V and 15 bases from J; junction bases left unmatched: 12. The germline V gene encodes CDR1 LGHNA and CDR2 YNFKEQ. CDR3 residues: CASSQDNSASGIGFF. CDR3 DNA: TGTGCCAGCAGCCAAGATAACTCCGCTAGCGGGATTGGGTTCTTC.

Worth noting for this clonotype: This may be a read error: a much more frequent sequence differs by one nucleotide. The chain recombines TRBV4-1 with TRBJ2-3; 12 nucleotides match TRBD2. The CDR3 extends over 16 amino acids. Germline V CDR1 and CDR2: MGHRA, YSYEKL. The CDR3 is CASSQDWTSGTGTQYF. CDR3 DNA: TGCGCCAGCAGCCAAGACTGGACTAGCGGGACAGGTACGCAGTATTTT.

V usage is TRBV29-1 and J usage is TRBJ2-3; 15 bases agree with TRBD2. Germline CDR1 and CDR2: SQVTM and ANQGSEA. CDR3 size: 18 residues. V shed 6 bases, J shed 1 base, and the junction held 11 bases outside the gene matches. The CDR3 region has the DNA TGCAGCGTAGCTCCGGGACTAGCGGGAGGCTGGGGCACAGATACGCAGTATTTT. The encoded protein is CSVAPGLAGGWGTDTQYF.

About this clonotype: A read error may produce the germline difference seen at one junction end. The CDR3 reads CTSTIGGGRGDTQYF. CDR3 nucleotide sequence: TGTACCAGCACGATCGGAGGGGGCCGGGGGGATACGCAGTATTTT. V is TRBV9 and J is TRBJ2-3; D may be TRBD1 (7 bases). This CDR3 region has 15 residues. Looked up from germline, CDR1 is SGDLS and CDR2 is YYNGEE.

This clonotype was seen just once. The CDR3 bases are TGTGCCAGCAGCTTCGAACTAGTAGGTCTCGAGCAGTACTTC. This translates into CASSFELVGLEQYF. V is TRBV7-2 and J is TRBJ2-4; possible D gene TRBD2, 5 bases. The end of the DNA aligns better with TRBJ2-7, so the J call may be wrong. Germline V gene data show CDR1 as SGHTA and CDR2 as FQGNSA. CDR3 size: 14 residues.

In its sample, this clonotype was seen a few times. V usage is TRBV9 and J usage is TRBJ2-7; 8 bases fit TRBD1. CDR1 and CDR2 (germline): SGDLS, YYNGEE. With V trimmed by 2 bases and J by 6 bases, 4 bases remained unmatched. The CDR3 extends over 13 amino acids. CDR3 DNA sequence: TGTGCCAGCAGCGTCACCGGGACAGGCGAGCAGTACTTC. The encoded protein is CASSVTGTGEQYF.

Note on this clonotype: A junction boundary mismatches the germline segment, possibly from a read error. The rearrangement uses TRBV11-2 and TRBJ1-1; a possible D gene is TRBD1 (5 bases). In germline, CDR1 is SGHAT, CDR2 FQNNGV. The CDR3 spans 14 residues. CDR3 amino acids: CAGSLPGGYTEAFF. CDR3 sequence (DNA): TGTGCCGGCAGCCTCCCGGGGGGATACACTGAAGCTTTCTTT.

This clonotype was counted once. The V and J genes are TRBV28 and TRBJ1-1, with no clear D. The CDR3 has 12 amino acids. V was shortened by 6 bases and J by 0 bases, with 5 bases between the two germline ends. From germline, CDR1 is MDHEN and CDR2 SYDVKM. Here the CDR3 reads CASRVVNTEAFF. The CDR3 region has the DNA TGTGCCAGCAGGGTCGTGAACACTGAAGCTTTCTTT.

This clonotype was recorded a few times. The V and J genes are TRBV25-1 and TRBJ1-4, with a possible D match to TRBD1 (6 bases). The CDR3 is made up of 15 amino acids. Trimming cost V 4 bases and J 3 bases, with 12 bases left between them. Germline loops: CDR1 MGHDK, CDR2 SYGVNS. The CDR3 loop reads CASSGTGGPNEKLFF. In nucleotides, the CDR3 is TGTGCCAGCAGTGGGACCGGGGGGCCTAATGAAAAACTGTTTTTT.

This chain joins TRBV4-2 and TRBJ2-7, with a weak D call TRBD2 (6 bases). Germline lookup yields CDR1 LGHNA and CDR2 YNFKEQ. This CDR3 has 15 amino acids. V was pared by 0 bases and J by 2 bases, with 11 bases between. CDR3: CASSQERWGAYEQYF. CDR3 in DNA: TGTGCCAGCAGCCAAGAACGTTGGGGGGCCTACGAGCAGTACTTC.

V is TRBV29-1 and J is TRBJ2-1; TRBD1 matches at 8 bases. The CDR3 loop spans 15 amino acids. J gave up 4 bases and V 4 bases, and 9 bases lay outside the gene matches. Germline V gene lookup returns CDR1 SQVTM and CDR2 ANQGSEA. CDR3 coding DNA: TGCAGCGTTGGAGGACTCAGGGGGCGTTACAATGAGCAGTTCTTC. Translating gives CSVGGLRGRYNEQFF.

The rearrangement uses TRBV27 and TRBJ1-6, with 7 bases identical to TRBD1. The J segment lost 7 bases and the V segment lost 7 bases, leaving 10 bases of the junction unmatched. This CDR3 region has 15 residues. Germline lookup yields CDR1 MNHEY and CDR2 SMNVEV (reference sequence). Written as DNA, the CDR3 is TGTGCCAGCACCCTCCGGGGACAGACCAATTCACCCCTCCACTTT. It encodes CASTLRGQTNSPLHF.

The table lists this clonotype with a few counts. The J gene is TRBJ1-6, the V gene TRBV3-1; D gene ambiguous. Trimming shortened V by 3 bases and J by 4 bases, and 13 bases separated the two germline ends. Per the germline V gene, CDR1 is LGHDT and CDR2 is YNNKEL (reference sequence). The CDR3 runs to 16 residues. CDR3: CASSHSGTFYNSPLHF. In nucleotides, the CDR3 is TGTGCCAGCAGCCATAGCGGAACCTTTTATAATTCACCCCTCCACTTT.

This clonotype was seen a handful of times. The CDR3 DNA follows: TGCGCCAGCAGCTTGACGGGGGGGTTACCCTACAATGAGCAGTTCTTC. It codes for CASSLTGGLPYNEQFF. J is TRBJ2-1 and V is TRBV5-1, with 8 bases matching TRBD2. Germline trimming cut 1 base from V and 2 bases from J; bases unmatched to any gene: 5. The CDR3 totals 16 residues. CDR1 is SGHRS and CDR2 is YFSETQ in the germline V gene.

The chain couples TRBV29-1 to TRBJ2-3; 8 bases match TRBD2. Germline V gives CDR1 SQVTM, CDR2 ANQGSEA. V gave up 7 bases and J gave up 0 bases; unmatched junction bases: 6. This CDR3 has 14 residues. The CDR3 DNA reads as TGCAGCGAACTCGGGGGGGATAGCACAGATACGCAGTATTTT. Translated, it gives CSELGGDSTDTQYF.

The CDR3 region has the DNA TGTGCCAGCAGCACCGCGACTAGGCTCTCCTACAATGAGCAGTTCTTC. The encoded protein is CASSTATRLSYNEQFF. The rearrangement links TRBV9 to TRBJ2-1, with D tentatively TRBD2 (6 bases). The germline V and J ends were trimmed by 4 bases and 0 bases, with 14 bases remaining between them. This CDR3 region has 16 residues. Germline values: CDR1 SGDLS, CDR2 YYNGEE.

The V gene is TRBV29-1, the J gene TRBJ2-5; D unclear. The ends were cut back, 8 bases at V and 4 bases at J, with 11 bases in the middle. CDR3 length: 11 amino acids. Germline lookup yields CDR1 SQVTM and CDR2 ANQGSEA. Written as DNA, the CDR3 is TGCAGCTCCCGTCTTGCAGAGACCCAGTACTTC. This sequence encodes CSSRLAETQYF.

This clonotype was found many times. The genes are TRBV5-1 and TRBJ2-7; TRBD2 agrees at 9 bases. V lost 4 bases and J lost 0; bases outside the gene matches: 5. Germline CDR1 and CDR2: SGHRS and YFSETQ. CDR3 size: 15 residues. CDR3 sequence: CASSTTSGSSYEQYF. For the CDR3, the DNA is TGCGCCAGCAGCACGACTAGCGGTAGCTCCTACGAGCAGTACTTC.

Here the CDR3 reads CASSFYQWDAFF. DNA of the CDR3: TGTGCCAGCAGCTTCTACCAGTGGGACGCGTTCTTC. The chain links TRBV7-2 to TRBJ2-1; TRBD1 or TRBD2 may be the D gene (5 bases each). The CDR3 is 12 residues long. V was trimmed by 3 bases and J by 15 bases, leaving 15 bases between them. CDR1 SGHTA and CDR2 FQGNSA come from the germline V gene.

This clonotype was seen only a few times. The V gene is TRBV13, the J gene TRBJ2-3; TRBD2 is a possible D gene (5 bases). The germline CDR1 and CDR2 sequences are PRHDT and FYEKMQ (reference sequence). This CDR3 is 16 amino acids long. The V end was cut by 3 bases, the J end by 2 bases, with 15 bases between. The CDR3 spells CASSFGASWYTDTQYF. The CDR3 nucleotides read TGTGCCAGCAGCTTCGGTGCTAGCTGGTACACAGATACGCAGTATTTT.

The chain recombines TRBV29-1 with TRBJ2-1; TRBD2 matches at 7 bases. V lost 7 bases and J lost 6; bases outside the gene matches: 12. There are 14 residues in the CDR3. Germline assignment: CDR1 SQVTM and CDR2 ANQGSEA. The CDR3 here is CSGGGGRGSNEQFF. The CDR3 DNA sequence: TGCAGCGGTGGGGGGGGGAGAGGTAGCAATGAGCAGTTCTTC.

This clonotype has only a few counts. V and J are TRBV12-3 or TRBV12-4 and TRBJ2-3, with a weak D call TRBD2 (6 bases). This CDR3 comprises 15 residues. Deletions cut 4 bases from V and 3 bases from J, with 14 bases between. The DNA for the CDR3 is TGTGCCAGCAGTTACCCTAGCGCCCTTACAGATACGCAGTATTTT. Encoded protein: CASSYPSALTDTQYF.

This clonotype has a count of ten or more. The chain uses TRBV7-2 and TRBJ2-3, with 10 bases that match TRBD1. V trimming: 6 bases; J trimming: 4 bases; junction bases outside the gene matches: 7. Germline assignment: CDR1 SGHTA and CDR2 FQGNSA. The CDR3 covers 15 residues. The CDR3 DNA is TGTGCCAGCAGACCGGGACAGGGGTTCGCAGATACGCAGTATTTT. Protein sequence: CASRPGQGFADTQYF.